These 25 T cell receptor beta chains originate from one sample sequenced in a study of CD8 T cells in ankylosing spondylitis. TCRdb redid the calling of the 5' RACE reads with MiXCR, one entry per CDR3 protein. The sample contains hundreds of thousands of distinct CDR3 sequences, around 7.8% of which appear only once. Sequenced sample: blood, either unsorted or a sorted T cell fraction (not recorded which). The origin of the receptors is a male donor with ankylosing spondylitis or in good health (not recorded which).

This clonotype was counted a few times. The V gene is TRBV5-5, the J gene TRBJ1-5; D might be TRBD1 (6 bases). The V gene's germline CDR1 is SGHKS and CDR2 YYEKEE (reference sequence). The ends were cut back, 3 bases at V and 5 bases at J, with 15 bases in the middle. The CDR3 spans 15 residues. CDR3 protein: CASSSSGQFYQPQHF. The CDR3 nucleotides read TGTGCCAGCAGCTCCTCCGGACAGTTTTATCAGCCCCAGCATTTT.

This clonotype was observed a few times. V gene TRBV20-1 combines with J gene TRBJ2-3, with 7 bases identical to TRBD2. V was pared by 2 bases and J by 4 bases, with 6 bases of the junction left unmatched. The germline CDR1 and CDR2 sequences are DFQATT and SNEGSKA (reference sequence). This CDR3 is built from 14 residues. This chain's CDR3 is CSARSLGLADTQYF. In DNA form, the CDR3 reads TGCAGTGCTAGATCCCTCGGACTAGCAGATACGCAGTATTTT.

This sequence joins TRBV5-4 and TRBJ2-2; a weak D match, TRBD1 (5 bases). The germline CDR1 and CDR2 sequences are SGHNT and YYREEE (reference sequence). The CDR3 totals 13 residues. V gave up 4 bases and J gave up 6 bases, with 10 bases separating them. The CDR3, as DNA: TGTGCCAGCAGCGTGACAGTTTCCGGGGAGCTGTTTTTT. It yields the protein CASSVTVSGELFF.

This clonotype was seen ten or more times. The gene calls are TRBV20-1 and TRBJ2-1, with 10 bases aligning to TRBD2. This CDR3 comprises 16 residues. Germline V gene sequence: CDR1 DFQATT, CDR2 SNEGSKA (reference sequence). Trimming took 2 bases from V and 6 from J; bases not matched to a gene: 10. CDR3 amino acids: CSARNLLAGQSNEQFF. The DNA of the CDR3 is TGCAGTGCTAGAAACTTACTAGCGGGGCAATCCAATGAGCAGTTCTTC.

The table lists this clonotype with many counts. The V call is TRBV10-3, the J call TRBJ1-2; perhaps TRBD1 as D (6 bases). The length of the CDR3 is 14 residues. CDR1 is ENHRY and CDR2 is SYGVKD in the germline V gene. V was clipped by 6 bases and J by 8 bases, with 19 bases between them. CDR3 protein: CAIRGDTVGWGYTF. CDR3 nucleotide sequence: TGTGCCATCAGGGGGGACACAGTTGGTTGGGGCTACACCTTC.

Ten or more counts support this clonotype. The V and J genes are TRBV3-1 and TRBJ2-3; maybe TRBD2 (6 bases). The CDR3 is 13 amino acids. Germline V lookup: CDR1 LGHDT, CDR2 YNNKEL (reference sequence). The V and J ends lost 1 base and 10 bases respectively, with 12 bases between them. For the CDR3, the DNA is TGTGCCAGCAGCCAAGGGAGGGGCGCTCCGCAGTATTTT. This gives the protein CASSQGRGAPQYF.

This clonotype occurred a few times. The chain recombines TRBV7-3 with TRBJ1-1; no definite D call. Germline V gene lookup returns CDR1 SGHTA and CDR2 FQGTGA. The CDR3 spans 12 residues. The V end was cut by 2 bases, the J end by 9 bases, with 10 bases between. The CDR3 loop reads CASSLERAKAFF. The CDR3 DNA reads as TGTGCCAGCAGCTTAGAAAGGGCGAAAGCTTTCTTT.

V is TRBV4-2 and J is TRBJ2-7; 7 nucleotides align to TRBD1. The CDR3 is made up of 13 amino acids. Germline V lookup: CDR1 LGHNA, CDR2 YNFKEQ. J was trimmed by 6 bases and V by 9 bases; bases with no gene match: 11. The CDR3 spells CARGPGQNCEQYF. The CDR3 nucleotides read TGTGCCAGGGGCCCGGGACAGAACTGCGAGCAGTACTTC.

This clonotype was seen more than once but under ten times. The CDR3, as DNA: TGCGCCAGCAGAAGGCTAGCGGACAGCACAGATACGCAGTATTTT. Translated: CASRRLADSTDTQYF. This sequence joins TRBV5-1 and TRBJ2-3; TRBD2 aligns across 7 bases. Per the germline V gene, CDR1 is SGHRS and CDR2 is YFSETQ. The CDR3 spans 15 residues. The V and J ends lost 5 bases and 0 bases, in that order; junction bases with no gene match: 6.

The chain has TRBV7-2 and TRBJ1-2; D is perhaps TRBD1 (5 bases). CDR1 is SGHTA, CDR2 FQGNSA, per germline. There are 12 residues in the CDR3. Trimming shortened V by 5 bases and J by 12 bases, and 16 bases separated the two germline ends. In nucleotides, the CDR3 is TGTGCCAGCAGCACCGACGCGGGGCGGCACACCTTC. Translation gives CASSTDAGRHTF.

The table lists this clonotype with a few counts. This rearrangement joins TRBV5-5 to TRBJ1-1; 9 bases fit TRBD1. V shed 4 bases, J shed 0 bases, and the junction held 10 bases outside the gene matches. Per the germline V gene, CDR1 is SGHKS and CDR2 is YYEKEE (reference sequence). The CDR3 has 17 residues. CDR3 in DNA: TGTGCCAGCAGCCTCACAGGGGGCAGTATATTGAACACTGAAGCTTTCTTT. This sequence encodes CASSLTGGSILNTEAFF.

This clonotype was counted a few times. V is TRBV19 and J is TRBJ1-6; TRBD1 is a possible D gene (6 bases). The CDR3 contains 15 residues. V dropped 5 bases and J dropped 7 bases, with 15 bases sitting between them. CDR1 and CDR2 from the germline V gene are LNHDA and SQIVND (reference sequence). CDR3 DNA sequence: TGTGCCAGTAGTGATCGGGGGGCGAGGAATTCACCCCTCCACTTT. Translation gives CASSDRGARNSPLHF.

This clonotype was picked up many times. CDR3 DNA: TGTGCCAGCACAGATAAGGGATGGACCGGGGAGCTGTTTTTT. Translated: CASTDKGWTGELFF. The J gene is TRBJ2-2, the V gene TRBV6-1; D is uncertain. Trimming cost V 7 bases and J 5 bases, with 14 bases left between them. From germline, CDR1 is MNHNS and CDR2 SASEGT. This CDR3 contains 14 residues.

This clonotype was counted many times. The rearrangement links TRBV3-1 to TRBJ2-2; no clear D gene. The CDR3 length is 14 residues. V lost 8 bases and J lost 3, with 13 bases in between. CDR1 and CDR2 from the germline V gene are LGHDT and YNNKEL (reference sequence). Here the CDR3 reads CASRRVAYTGELFF. For the CDR3, the DNA is TGTGCCAGCCGCCGGGTAGCATACACCGGGGAGCTGTTTTTT.

This clonotype showed up many times. The rearrangement links TRBV7-9 to TRBJ2-7; the match to TRBD2 covers 7 bases. This CDR3 spans 15 amino acids. From germline, CDR1 is SEHNR and CDR2 FQNEAQ (reference sequence). With V trimmed by 2 bases and J by 6 bases, 10 bases remained unmatched. The CDR3 DNA reads as TGTGCCAGCAGCTTAACCGGGAGGCCCCTAGGCGAGCAGTACTTC. Encoded protein: CASSLTGRPLGEQYF.

The table lists this clonotype with a few counts. J is TRBJ2-2 and V is TRBV9, with 11 bases identical to TRBD1. CDR1 and CDR2 from the germline V gene are SGDLS and YYNGEE. The CDR3 is 16 amino acids. The ends lost 4 bases at V and 8 bases at J; junction bases unmatched: 10. CDR3 sequence: CASSILGTGGTGELFF. The DNA of the CDR3 is TGTGCCAGCAGCATACTTGGGACAGGGGGAACGGGGGAGCTGTTTTTT. Together with reference TRBV9 and TRBJ2-2, the CDR3 gives the full variable domain: DSGVTQTPKHLITATGQRVTLRCSPRSGDLSVYWYQQSLDQGLQFLIQYYNGEERAKGNILERFSAQQFPDLHSELNLSSLELGDSALYFCASSILGTGGTGELFFGEGSRLTVL.

This clonotype has a handful of counts. Written as DNA, the CDR3 is TGCGCCAGCAGCTCGGGACAGGGACATGAAAAACTGTTTTTT. This codes for CASSSGQGHEKLFF. The chain couples TRBV4-3 to TRBJ1-4; 9 bases line up with TRBD1. Germline V gene data show CDR1 as LGHNA and CDR2 as YSLEER. The junction had 4 bases not matched to a gene; V was cut back by 5 bases and J by 6 bases. The CDR3 is 14 amino acids.

This clonotype was counted many times. The rearrangement joins TRBV7-9 to TRBJ1-4, with D possibly being TRBD1 (5 bases). The CDR3 sequence is 15 residues long. The germline V and J ends were trimmed by 5 bases and 5 bases, with 15 bases remaining between them. Germline V gene lookup returns CDR1 SEHNR and CDR2 FQNEAQ (reference sequence). The CDR3 DNA reads TGTGCCAGCAGCAAGGGGCGGCTTCAGAATGAAAAACTGTTTTTT. This codes for CASSKGRLQNEKLFF.

This clonotype showed up many times. The V call is TRBV5-1, the J call TRBJ2-2, with D perhaps matching TRBD1 (6 bases). With 3 bases removed from V and 5 bases from J, the gap between germline ends came to 14 bases. CDR3 length equals 15 residues. The germline V gene encodes CDR1 SGHRS and CDR2 YFSETQ. CDR3 DNA: TGCGCCAGCAGCTGGGGGACACCCTTTACCGGGGAGCTGTTTTTT. It yields the protein CASSWGTPFTGELFF.

In this sample, this clonotype turned up many times. The rearrangement joins TRBV18 to TRBJ2-1, with 8 positions matching TRBD2. J lost 0 bases, V lost 6 bases, and 19 bases had no gene match. The CDR3 length is 20 residues. Germline CDR1 and CDR2: KGHSH and LQKENI. CDR3 loop: CASSRGGPHTFRSSYNEQFF. The CDR3 DNA sequence: TGTGCCAGCTCCCGGGGGGGACCTCATACCTTCAGAAGCTCCTACAATGAGCAGTTCTTC.

About this clonotype itself: Just one base apart from a much larger clone, this may be a read error. This chain joins TRBV5-4 and TRBJ2-1; D is tentatively TRBD1 or TRBD2 (5 bases each). Germline CDR1 and CDR2: SGHNT and YYREEE (reference sequence). The CDR3 consists of 14 residues. V lost 7 bases, J lost 9 bases, and 20 bases lay in between. For the CDR3, the DNA is TGTGCCAGCTGCTCGGGACCTGACTCCGTTGAGCAGTTCTTC. This translates into CASCSGPDSVEQFF.

The sample holds many counts of this clonotype. The chain combines TRBV7-9 with TRBJ2-1; D not resolved. V lost 5 bases and J lost 10, with 9 bases in between. CDR1 is SEHNR and CDR2 is FQNEAQ in the germline V gene (reference sequence). The CDR3 sequence is 11 residues long. CDR3 DNA: TGTGCCAGCAGCCCATCAGCGGAGCAGTTCTTC. As protein: CASSPSAEQFF.

This clonotype appeared many times. The chain couples TRBV20-1 to TRBJ1-5; D is unresolved. There are 14 residues in the CDR3. V shed 0 bases and J shed 0 bases, with 6 bases lying between them. Germline values: CDR1 DFQATT, CDR2 SNEGSKA (reference sequence). The CDR3 coding sequence is TGCAGTGCTAGAGAATTCGGTAGCAATCAGCCCCAGCATTTT. Translating it yields CSAREFGSNQPQHF.

This clonotype has a count of ten or more. This chain links TRBV10-3 with TRBJ2-2, with D possibly matching TRBD2 (6 bases). The V end lost 8 bases, the J end lost 0 bases, and 7 bases lay between the germline ends. Germline CDR1 reads ENHRY; CDR2 reads SYGVKD. This CDR3 has 13 amino acids. The DNA of the CDR3 is TGTGCCATCGGGGGGTCGAACACCGGGGAGCTGTTTTTT. Translating it yields CAIGGSNTGELFF.

In its sample, this clonotype was seen many times. The chain uses TRBV14 and TRBJ2-1; TRBD2 matches 10 bases. The trim removed 4 bases at V and 4 bases at J, leaving 7 bases unmatched. CDR1 SGHDN and CDR2 FVKESK come from the germline V gene. The CDR3 sequence is 16 residues long. Written as DNA, the CDR3 is TGTGCCAGCAGCCTTCCGGGACTAGCGAGGTACAATGAGCAGTTCTTC. Its protein product is CASSLPGLARYNEQFF. Filled out from reference TRBV14 and TRBJ2-1, the complete variable domain reads EAGVTQFPSHSVIEKGQTVTLRCDPISGHDNLYWYRRVMGKEIKFLLHFVKESKQDESGMPNNRFLAERTGGTYSTLKVQPAELEDSGVYFCASSLPGLARYNEQFFGPGTRLTVL.